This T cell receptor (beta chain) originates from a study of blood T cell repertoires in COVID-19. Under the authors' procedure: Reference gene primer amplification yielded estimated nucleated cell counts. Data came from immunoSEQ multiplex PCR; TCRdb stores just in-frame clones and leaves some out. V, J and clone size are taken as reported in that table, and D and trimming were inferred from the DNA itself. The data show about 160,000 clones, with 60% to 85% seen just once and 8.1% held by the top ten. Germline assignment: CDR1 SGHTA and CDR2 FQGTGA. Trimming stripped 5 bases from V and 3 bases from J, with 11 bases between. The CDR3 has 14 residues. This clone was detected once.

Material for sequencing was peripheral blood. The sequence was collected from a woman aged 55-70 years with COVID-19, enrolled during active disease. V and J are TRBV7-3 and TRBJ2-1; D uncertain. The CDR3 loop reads CASSPRAIYNEQFF. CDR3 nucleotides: TGTGCCAGCAGCCCCCGCGCAATCTACAATGAGCAGTTCTTC.